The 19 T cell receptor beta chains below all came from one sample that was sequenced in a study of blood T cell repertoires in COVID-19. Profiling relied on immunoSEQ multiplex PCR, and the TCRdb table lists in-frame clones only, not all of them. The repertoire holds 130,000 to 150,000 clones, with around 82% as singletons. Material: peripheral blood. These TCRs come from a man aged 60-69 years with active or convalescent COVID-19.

In DNA form, the CDR3 reads TGTGCCAGCAGTGAAGCTGGGACTAGCGATTTTTACAATGAGCAGTTCTTC. Translated: CASSEAGTSDFYNEQFF. The chain is built from TRBV6-1 and TRBJ2-1, with 10 bases fitting TRBD2. The CDR3 consists of 17 residues. J gave up 4 bases and V 0 bases, and 6 bases lay outside the gene matches. Germline V gives CDR1 MNHNS, CDR2 SASEGT.

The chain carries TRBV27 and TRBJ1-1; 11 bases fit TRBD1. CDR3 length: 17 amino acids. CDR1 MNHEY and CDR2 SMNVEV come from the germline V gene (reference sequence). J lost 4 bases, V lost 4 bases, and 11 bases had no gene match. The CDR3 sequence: CASSSGPGQGGGTEAFF. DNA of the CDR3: TGTGCCAGCAGTTCCGGACCGGGACAGGGGGGAGGCACTGAAGCTTTCTTT.

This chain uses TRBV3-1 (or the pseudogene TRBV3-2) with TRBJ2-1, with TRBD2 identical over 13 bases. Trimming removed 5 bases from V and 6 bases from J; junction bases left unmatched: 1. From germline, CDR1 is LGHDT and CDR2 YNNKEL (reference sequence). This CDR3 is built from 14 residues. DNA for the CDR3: TGTGCCAGCAGCACTAGCGGGAGGGCCAATGAGCAGTTCTTC. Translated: CASSTSGRANEQFF.

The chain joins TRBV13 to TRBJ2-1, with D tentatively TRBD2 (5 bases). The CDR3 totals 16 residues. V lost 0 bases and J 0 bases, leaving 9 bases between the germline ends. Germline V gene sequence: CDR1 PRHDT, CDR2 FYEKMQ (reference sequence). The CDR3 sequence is CASSLGAGASYNEQFF. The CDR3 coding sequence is TGTGCCAGCAGCTTAGGGGCGGGCGCCTCCTACAATGAGCAGTTCTTC.

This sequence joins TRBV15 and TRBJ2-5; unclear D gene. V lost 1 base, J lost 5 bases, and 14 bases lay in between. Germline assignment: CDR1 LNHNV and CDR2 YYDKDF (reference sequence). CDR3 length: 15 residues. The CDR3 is CATSRGPLESETQYF. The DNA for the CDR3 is TGTGCCACCAGCAGAGGCCCCCTGGAGTCGGAGACCCAGTACTTC.

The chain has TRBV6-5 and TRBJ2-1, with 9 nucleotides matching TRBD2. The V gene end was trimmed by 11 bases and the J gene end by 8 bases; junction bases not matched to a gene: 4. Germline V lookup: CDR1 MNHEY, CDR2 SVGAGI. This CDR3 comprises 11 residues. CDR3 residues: CAGRTSDEQFF. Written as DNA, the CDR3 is TGTGCCGGAAGGACTAGCGATGAGCAGTTCTTC.

The chain's CDR3 is CASNPDSRNSVNQPQHF. As DNA, the CDR3 is TGTGCCAGTAACCCGGACAGCCGAAATAGCGTCAATCAGCCCCAGCATTTT. The V call is TRBV19, the J call TRBJ1-5, with a weak D call TRBD1 (6 bases). The CDR3 runs 17 residues. V shed 7 bases and J shed 3 bases, with 22 bases lying between them. Germline V gene sequence: CDR1 LNHDA, CDR2 SQIVND (reference sequence).

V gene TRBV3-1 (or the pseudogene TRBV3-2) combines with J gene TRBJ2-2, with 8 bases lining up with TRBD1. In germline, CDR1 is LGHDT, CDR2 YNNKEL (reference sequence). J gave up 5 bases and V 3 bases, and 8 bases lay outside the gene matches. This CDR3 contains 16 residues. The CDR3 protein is CASSHRTGRGTGELFF. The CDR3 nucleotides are TGTGCCAGCAGCCACCGGACAGGGCGGGGAACCGGGGAGCTGTTTTTT.

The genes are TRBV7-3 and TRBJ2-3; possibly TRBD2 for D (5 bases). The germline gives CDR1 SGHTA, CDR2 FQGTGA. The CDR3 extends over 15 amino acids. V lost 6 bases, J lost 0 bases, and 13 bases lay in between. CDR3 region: CASSPRQRSTDTQYF. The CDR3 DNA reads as TGTGCCAGCAGTCCACGTCAGCGGAGCACAGATACGCAGTATTTT.

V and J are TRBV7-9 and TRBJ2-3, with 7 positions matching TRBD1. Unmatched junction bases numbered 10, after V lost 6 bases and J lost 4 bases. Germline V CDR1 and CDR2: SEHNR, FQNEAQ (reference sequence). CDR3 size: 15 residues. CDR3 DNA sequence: TGTGCCAGCAGGCTACACAACAGGGGTGCAGATACGCAGTATTTT. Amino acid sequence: CASRLHNRGADTQYF.

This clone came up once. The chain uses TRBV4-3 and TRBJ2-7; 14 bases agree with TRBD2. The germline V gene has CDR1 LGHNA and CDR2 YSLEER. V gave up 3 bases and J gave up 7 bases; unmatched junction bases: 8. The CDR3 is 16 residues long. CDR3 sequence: CASSQRVTSGRGEQYF. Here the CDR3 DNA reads TGCGCCAGCAGCCAGCGAGTGACTAGCGGGAGGGGTGAGCAGTACTTC.

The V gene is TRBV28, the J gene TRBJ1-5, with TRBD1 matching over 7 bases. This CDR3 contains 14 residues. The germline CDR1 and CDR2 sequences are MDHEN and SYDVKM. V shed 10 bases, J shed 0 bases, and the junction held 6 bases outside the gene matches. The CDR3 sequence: CATTDRVSNQPQHF. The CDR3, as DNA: TGTGCCACCACCGACAGGGTTAGCAATCAGCCCCAGCATTTT.

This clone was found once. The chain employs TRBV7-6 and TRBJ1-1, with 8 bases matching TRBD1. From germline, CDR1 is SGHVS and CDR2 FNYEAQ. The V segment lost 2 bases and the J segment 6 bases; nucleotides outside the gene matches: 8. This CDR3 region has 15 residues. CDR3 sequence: CASSLKRIQGAEAFF. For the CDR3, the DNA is TGTGCCAGCAGCTTAAAACGGATACAGGGGGCTGAAGCTTTCTTT. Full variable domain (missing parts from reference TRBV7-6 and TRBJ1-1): GAGVSQSPRYKVTKRGQDVALRCDPISGHVSLYWYRQALGQGPEFLTYFNYEAQQDKSGLPNDRFSAERPEGSISTLTIQRTEQRDSAMYRCASSLKRIQGAEAFFGQGTRLTVV.

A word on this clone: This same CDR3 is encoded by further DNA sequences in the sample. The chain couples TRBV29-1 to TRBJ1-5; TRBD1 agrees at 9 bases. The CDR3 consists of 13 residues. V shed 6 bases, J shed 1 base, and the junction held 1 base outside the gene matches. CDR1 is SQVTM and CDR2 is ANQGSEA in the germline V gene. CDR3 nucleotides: TGCAGCGTAGGACAGGGGAGCAATCAGCCCCAGCATTTT. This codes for CSVGQGSNQPQHF.

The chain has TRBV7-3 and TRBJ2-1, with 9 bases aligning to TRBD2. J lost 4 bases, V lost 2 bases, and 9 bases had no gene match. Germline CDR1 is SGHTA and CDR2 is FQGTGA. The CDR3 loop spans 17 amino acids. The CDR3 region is CASSLLGGRGTYNEQFF. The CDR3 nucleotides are TGTGCCAGCAGCTTACTCGGCGGGAGGGGGACTTACAATGAGCAGTTCTTC.

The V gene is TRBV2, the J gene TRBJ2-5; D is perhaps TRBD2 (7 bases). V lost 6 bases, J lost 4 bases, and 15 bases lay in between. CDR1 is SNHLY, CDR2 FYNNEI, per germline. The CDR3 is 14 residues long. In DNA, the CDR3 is TGTGCCAGCAGAAACGGGCGGGGGCCAGAGACCCAGTACTTC. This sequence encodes CASRNGRGPETQYF. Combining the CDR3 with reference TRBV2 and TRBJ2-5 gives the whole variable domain EPEVTQTPSHQVTQMGQEVILRCVPISNHLYFYWYRQILGQKVEFLVSFYNNEISEKSEIFDDQFSVERPDGSNFTLKIRSTKLEDSAMYFCASRNGRGPETQYFGPGTRLLVL.

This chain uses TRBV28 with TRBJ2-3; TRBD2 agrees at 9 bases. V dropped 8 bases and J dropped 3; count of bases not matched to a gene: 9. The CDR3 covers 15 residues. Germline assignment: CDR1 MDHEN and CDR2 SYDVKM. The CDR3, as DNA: TGTGCCAGCCACTTGGCGGGAGGGGCTACAGATACGCAGTATTTT. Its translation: CASHLAGGATDTQYF.

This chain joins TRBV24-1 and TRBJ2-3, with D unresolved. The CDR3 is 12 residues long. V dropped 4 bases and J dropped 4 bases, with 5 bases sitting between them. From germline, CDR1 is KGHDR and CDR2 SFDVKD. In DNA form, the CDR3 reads TGTGCCACCAGTGAATCTTCAGATACGCAGTATTTT. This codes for CATSESSDTQYF.

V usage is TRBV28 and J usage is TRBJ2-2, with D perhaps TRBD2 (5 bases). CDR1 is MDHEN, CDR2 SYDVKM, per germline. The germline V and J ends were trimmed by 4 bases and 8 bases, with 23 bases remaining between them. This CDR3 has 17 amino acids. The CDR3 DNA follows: TGTGCCAGCAGTTCCCTGACTACCCGAACTATCTTTGGGGAGCTGTTTTTT. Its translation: CASSSLTTRTIFGELFF. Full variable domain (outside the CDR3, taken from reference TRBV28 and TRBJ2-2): DVKVTQSSRYLVKRTGEKVFLECVQDMDHENMFWYRQDPGLGLRLIYFSYDVKMKEKGDIPEGYSVSREKKERFSLILESASTNQTSMYLCASSSLTTRTIFGELFFGEGSRLTVL.